The sample holds many counts of the clone carrying this T cell receptor (beta chain). Its antigen remains unidentified. TCRdb re-called the 5' RACE reads through MiXCR, storing one row per CDR3 protein. This sample has 690,000 or so distinct CDR3 sequences; roughly 6% occur once, and the top ten carry roughly 2%. These data belong to a study of identical twins. The study's findings and limits: Invariant MAIT and iNKT cells may have partly biased zero-insertion analyses. The study drew conclusions from cross-sectional statistical analysis, not from following the same donors.

The donors were all healthy and Caucasian. Unmatched junction bases numbered 3, after V lost 3 bases and J lost 3 bases. Germline V gene sequence: CDR1 SGHRS, CDR2 YFSETQ. The CDR3 is made up of 17 amino acids. The sequence was collected from a man younger than 30 in good health. The chain carries TRBV5-1 and TRBJ2-1, with 16 positions matching TRBD2. Sequenced: naive T cells sorted from blood. The DNA for the CDR3 is TGCGCCAGCAGCTCGGGACTAGCGGGAGGGAACTACAATGAGCAGTTCTTC. It encodes CASSSGLAGGNYNEQFF.